This T cell receptor (beta chain) was recovered during a study of T cell repertoires in cytomegalovirus infection. Study-wide context: CMV infection and matching HLA type were both indicated by public TCR beta signatures.

TCRdb recomputed calls from the reads with MiXCR, one row per CDR3 protein. The repertoire holds 300,000 or so distinct CDR3 sequences, with approximately 8.9% as singletons. The V gene's germline CDR1 is DFQATT and CDR2 SNEGSKA (reference sequence). J lost 8 bases, V lost 3 bases, and 7 bases had no gene match. The CDR3 is 14 amino acids. This chain links TRBV20-1 with TRBJ1-4, with TRBD1 identical over 9 bases. Sequencing was carried out using PBMCs. This sequence originates from a human donor in good health (CMV status not recorded). Some clones in this sample may be carry-over from other donors' samples. The CDR3 DNA reads as TGCAGTGCTAGCCCACCGGGACAGGGCGAAAAACTGTTTTTT. Translating it yields CSASPPGQGEKLFF.